Listed here are 20 T cell receptor beta chains from one sample, sequenced in a study of Ad26.COV2.S vaccination and SARS-CoV-2 variants. TCRdb's copy holds only in-frame clones and misses some; the assay was immunoSEQ multiplex PCR. The data contain approximately 350,000 clones, about 80% of them seen just once; the ten biggest clones take up approximately 7%. Treatment described: approximately 18 received Ad26.COV2.S at low or high dose, single or two shots; 5 received placebo; per-sample allocation not given. Vaccine and placebo recipients were sampled on day 63 after the first injection. The sample consisted of peripheral blood, taken in a trial of Ad26.COV2.S vaccine versus placebo. These receptor sequences come from a person aged 18-65 years who received the Ad26.COV2.S COVID-19 vaccine or a placebo.

V is TRBV4-2 and J is TRBJ2-7; either TRBD1 or TRBD2 may fit D (6 bases each). CDR1 and CDR2 from the germline V gene are LGHNA and YNFKEQ. Trimming removed 7 bases from V and 4 bases from J, with 20 bases in between. The CDR3 loop spans 15 amino acids. Here the CDR3 reads CASKKVEGGKYEQYF. CDR3 bases: TGTGCCAGCAAAAAAGTGGAGGGGGGCAAGTACGAGCAGTACTTC.

The genes are TRBV18 and TRBJ2-1, with 7 positions matching TRBD1. V lost 3 bases, J lost 7 bases, and 9 bases stayed unmatched. CDR1 is KGHSH, CDR2 LQKENI, per germline. The CDR3 totals 15 residues. CDR3 in amino acids: CASSPWTGLINEQFF. For the CDR3, the DNA is TGTGCCAGCTCACCCTGGACAGGACTGATTAATGAGCAGTTCTTC.

The chain couples TRBV6-2 or TRBV6-3 to TRBJ2-5; D ambiguous. Germline loops: CDR1 MNHEY, CDR2 SVGEGT. Trimming took off 4 bases at V and 4 bases at J, with 10 bases between the two ends. The CDR3 sequence is 13 residues long. The CDR3 sequence is CASSLLDRETQYF. The CDR3 nucleotides read TGTGCCAGCAGTTTACTGGATAGAGAGACCCAGTACTTC.

V gene TRBV5-6 combines with J gene TRBJ2-2, with TRBD1 as a possible D gene (6 bases). Germline-derived CDR1 and CDR2 are SGHDT and YYEEEE. The V end lost 1 base, the J end lost 5 bases, and 12 bases lay between the germline ends. The CDR3 length is 15 residues. CDR3 amino acids: CASSLLSGTTGELFF. CDR3 nucleotides: TGTGCCAGCAGCTTGTTGTCAGGGACAACCGGGGAGCTGTTTTTT.

V usage is TRBV5-4 and J usage is TRBJ1-3; D possibly corresponds to TRBD1 (5 bases). V lost 0 bases to trimming and J lost 2 bases, with 12 bases between them. The CDR3 loop spans 16 amino acids. Germline V gene lookup returns CDR1 SGHNT and CDR2 YYREEE (reference sequence). The CDR3 nucleotides read TGTGCCAGCAGCTTGGATTCACAAGGGGCTGGAAACACCATATATTTT. As protein: CASSLDSQGAGNTIYF.

This chain connects TRBV3-1 (or the pseudogene TRBV3-2) to TRBJ2-3; D is uncertain. The CDR3 extends over 15 amino acids. The V and J ends lost 0 bases and 4 bases respectively, with 11 bases between them. CDR1 is LGHDT, CDR2 YNNKEL, per germline (reference sequence). The CDR3 DNA reads as TGTGCCAGCAGCCAAGATCGGGCAGTCGCAGATACGCAGTATTTT. It is translated as CASSQDRAVADTQYF.

This clone was seen more than once but under ten times. V and J are TRBV10-1 and TRBJ1-3; the D is unclear. Trimming left V 0 bases short and J 1 base short, with 10 bases between. Germline V lookup: CDR1 WNHNN, CDR2 SYGVQD (reference sequence). The CDR3 spans 16 residues. The CDR3 sequence is CASSESTFLSGNTIYF. In DNA form, the CDR3 reads TGCGCCAGCAGTGAGTCGACATTCCTTTCTGGAAACACCATATATTTT.

The rearrangement joins TRBV20-1 to TRBJ2-3; D gene unclear. CDR3 length: 11 amino acids. Trimming removed 7 bases at V and 6 bases at J, with 11 bases between. Looked up from germline, CDR1 is DFQATT and CDR2 is SNEGSKA (reference sequence). The chain's CDR3 is CSVPLADTQYF. For the CDR3, the DNA is TGCAGTGTACCCTTGGCGGATACGCAGTATTTT.

Comment on this clone: The same CDR3 also results from other DNA sequences found in this sample. The chain couples TRBV15 to TRBJ2-7, with 9 bases lining up with TRBD1. V lost 5 bases to trimming and J lost 7 bases; unmatched junction nucleotides: 6. The germline CDR1 and CDR2 sequences are LNHNV and YYDKDF (reference sequence). The CDR3 is 13 residues long. This chain's CDR3 is CATSVQGAGEQYF. DNA of the CDR3: TGTGCCACCAGCGTACAGGGGGCGGGTGAGCAGTACTTC.

V gene TRBV5-1 combines with J gene TRBJ2-4; the match to TRBD1 covers 9 bases. CDR3 length: 17 amino acids. Germline V gene sequence: CDR1 SGHRS, CDR2 YFSETQ. The junction had 8 bases not matched to a gene; V was cut back by 4 bases and J by 0 bases. CDR3 sequence: CASSGGQGPLAKNIQYF. The CDR3, as DNA: TGCGCCAGCAGCGGGGGACAGGGCCCACTAGCCAAAAACATTCAGTACTTC.

This clone was counted between two and nine times. This chain joins TRBV14 and TRBJ2-1; 12 bases line up with TRBD1. Germline values: CDR1 SGHDN, CDR2 FVKESK. V trimming: 4 bases; J trimming: 7 bases; junction bases outside the gene matches: 8. The CDR3 consists of 16 residues. CDR3 in amino acids: CASSLPGTGGWNEQFF. The CDR3 DNA is TGTGCCAGCAGCCTACCCGGGACAGGGGGCTGGAATGAGCAGTTCTTC.

This chain uses TRBV5-1 with TRBJ1-2; a weak D match, TRBD1 (5 bases). CDR1 and CDR2 from the germline V gene are SGHRS and YFSETQ. The V and J ends lost 0 bases and 8 bases respectively, with 17 bases between them. The CDR3 is 15 amino acids. This CDR3 reads CASSLEGTEGRGYTF. The CDR3 region has the DNA TGCGCCAGCAGCTTGGAAGGGACGGAGGGACGCGGCTACACCTTC. The full variable domain, rest sourced from reference TRBV5-1 and TRBJ1-2, is KAGVTQTPRYLIKTRGQQVTLSCSPISGHRSVSWYQQTPGQGLQFLFEYFSETQRNKGNFPGRFSGRQFSNSRSEMNVSTLELGDSALYLCASSLEGTEGRGYTFGSGTRLTVV.

The gene calls are TRBV2 and TRBJ1-1, with 10 bases aligning to TRBD1. The germline CDR1 and CDR2 sequences are SNHLY and FYNNEI. V lost 7 bases, J lost 1 base, and 9 bases stayed unmatched. This CDR3 region has 16 residues. In DNA form, the CDR3 reads TGTGCCAGCACCGCTAGGACAGGGGGGGCGAACACTGAAGCTTTCTTT. This encodes CASTARTGGANTEAFF.

This clone appeared a few times. This sequence joins TRBV18 and TRBJ1-3, with unresolved D. This CDR3 contains 12 residues. The V gene lost 1 base and the J gene lost 6 bases, with 4 bases spanning the gap. The V gene's germline CDR1 is KGHSH and CDR2 LQKENI. CDR3 residues: CASSPLLNTIYF. The CDR3 DNA reads as TGTGCCAGCTCACCACTTTTAAACACCATATATTTT.

CDR3 DNA sequence: TGTGCCAGTGGGACCTGGGCCAACGTCCTGACTTTC. Amino acids: CASGTWANVLTF. The genes are TRBV9 and TRBJ2-6; either TRBD1 or TRBD2 may fit D (5 bases each). From germline, CDR1 is SGDLS and CDR2 YYNGEE. V lost 8 bases to trimming and J lost 5 bases, with 8 bases between them. The CDR3 contains 12 residues. Looking up the rest from reference TRBV9 and TRBJ2-6 gives the full variable domain: DSGVTQTPKHLITATGQRVTLRCSPRSGDLSVYWYQQSLDQGLQFLIQYYNGEERAKGNILERFSAQQFPDLHSELNLSSLELGDSALYFCASGTWANVLTFGAGSRLTVL.

CDR3 coding DNA: TGTGCCAGTAGTATTGAGTCAGGGCGCTTGGGGGCAAAACTGTTTTTT. Encoded protein: CASSIESGRLGAKLFF. The chain recombines TRBV19 with TRBJ1-4; D is possibly TRBD1 (6 bases). The CDR3 loop spans 16 amino acids. The ends were cut back, 3 bases at V and 10 bases at J, with 21 bases in the middle. The germline gives CDR1 LNHDA, CDR2 SQIVND (reference sequence).

The chain has TRBV19 and TRBJ2-7; 7 bases agree with TRBD1. The CDR3 is 14 amino acids. Trimming at V came to 3 bases and at J to 3 bases, leaving 5 bases not matched to a gene. Germline CDR1 and CDR2: LNHDA and SQIVND (reference sequence). CDR3 bases: TGTGCCAGTAGTATGGGGGCAGGGGGCTACGAGCAGTACTTC. Encoded protein: CASSMGAGGYEQYF.

V gene TRBV6-5 combines with J gene TRBJ1-1; 7 bases align to TRBD1. J lost 1 base, V lost 6 bases, and 2 bases had no gene match. The CDR3 loop spans 13 amino acids. Germline V gene data show CDR1 as MNHEY and CDR2 as SVGAGI. This CDR3 is CASRTGPNTEAFF. The CDR3 DNA follows: TGTGCCAGCAGGACAGGGCCGAACACTGAAGCTTTCTTT.

V is TRBV3-1 (or the pseudogene TRBV3-2) and J is TRBJ1-2; a possible D gene is TRBD1 (6 bases). CDR1 and CDR2 from the germline V gene are LGHDT and YNNKEL (reference sequence). This CDR3 spans 13 amino acids. Trimming cost V 8 bases and J 4 bases, with 14 bases left between them. In nucleotides, the CDR3 is TGTGCCAGCCGGGGCAGGGGACTCTATGGCTACACCTTC. This gives the protein CASRGRGLYGYTF.

This sequence joins TRBV14 and TRBJ2-1; D is perhaps TRBD1 or TRBD2 (6 bases each). The CDR3 runs 17 residues. The V and J ends lost 2 bases and 7 bases respectively, with 21 bases between them. Germline V gene data show CDR1 as SGHDN and CDR2 as FVKESK. CDR3 bases: TGTGCCAGCAGCCAACAATACCAAGGGCGGAGGGGGAATGAGCAGTTCTTC. The encoded protein is CASSQQYQGRRGNEQFF.